The T cell receptor beta chain under discussion was sequenced for a study of blood T cell repertoires in COVID-19. The protocol was immunoSEQ multiplex PCR, while the TCRdb copy is restricted to in-frame clones and leaves out a portion. Here the sample spans 160,000 or so clones, roughly 81% being singletons. Seattle patients were enrolled while actively infected and followed longitudinally. The length of the CDR3 is 15 residues. CDR1 MNHEY and CDR2 SMNVEV come from the germline V gene (reference sequence). V was pared by 4 bases and J by 6 bases, with 15 bases between. V gene TRBV27 combines with J gene TRBJ2-2; tentatively, D is TRBD1 (6 bases). Material for sequencing was peripheral blood. The receptor comes from a woman between 45 and 65 years old with COVID-19, enrolled during active disease. The CDR3 DNA follows: TGTGCCAGCAGTTCTTACAGGGAAGGTGCCGGGGAGCTGTTTTTT. Protein: CASSSYREGAGELFF.